This TCR beta chain was sequenced for a study of OX40 agonist ivuxolimab in advanced cancers. Study-wide context: At doses from 0.01 to 10 mg/kg, patients were given intravenous ivuxolimab every 2 weeks. Dose-escalation patients' cancers were hepatocellular carcinoma, melanoma, renal cell or head and neck cancer. Antecedent anti-PD-1, anti-PD-L1 or anti-CTLA-4 therapy was permissible, with roughly 40% having received some. Broader study findings: Expanded peripheral T cell antigen specificity was not determined.

As regards this clone: Antigen specificity is unknown.

CDR3 length equals 13 residues. Germline V gene lookup returns CDR1 SQVTM and CDR2 ANQGSEA. Trimming shortened V by 2 bases and J by 10 bases, and 15 bases separated the two germline ends. Generated by immunoSEQ multiplex PCR, the TCRdb table keeps only in-frame clones and is missing some. The table has around 86,000 clones, 85% to 95% seen once; the top ten hold approximately 15%. The rearrangement joins TRBV29-1 to TRBJ2-1, with D uncertain. The sequencing here drew on CD4+ or CD8+ T cells sorted from blood, taken in a trial of the OX40 agonist ivuxolimab. This clonotype was sampled from an adult with an advanced solid tumor such as melanoma, head and neck, liver or kidney cancer. The CDR3 loop is CSVERSLSREQFF. As DNA, the CDR3 is TGCAGCGTTGAAAGGTCCTTATCAAGGGAGCAGTTCTTC.